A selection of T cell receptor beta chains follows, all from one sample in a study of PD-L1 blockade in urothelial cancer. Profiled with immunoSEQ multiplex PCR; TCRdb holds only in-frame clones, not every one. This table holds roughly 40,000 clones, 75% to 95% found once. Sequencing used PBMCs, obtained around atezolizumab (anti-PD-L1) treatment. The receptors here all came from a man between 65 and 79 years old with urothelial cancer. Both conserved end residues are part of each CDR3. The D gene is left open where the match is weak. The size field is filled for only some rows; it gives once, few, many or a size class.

cdr3_nt: TGTGCCAGCAGTTCGACTAGCTTAACCGGGGAGCTGTTTTTT
cdr3_aa: CASSSTSLTGELFF
clone_size: .
v_call: TRBV27
d_call: TRBD2
j_call: TRBJ2-2

cdr3_nt: TGTGCCAGCAGTTACTCACGGCTAGCGGGAGCCCTTGAGCAGTTCTTC
cdr3_aa: CASSYSRLAGALEQFF
clone_size: .
v_call: TRBV6-5
d_call: TRBD2
j_call: TRBJ2-1

cdr3_nt: TGTGCCAGCAGTGAAGCGCGGATCTTCCTTCTTACGAACACTGAAGCTTTCTTT
cdr3_aa: CASSEARIFLLTNTEAFF
clone_size: .
v_call: TRBV2
d_call: .
j_call: TRBJ1-1

cdr3_nt: TGTGCCAGCAGTTCTCGGACTTCCCCAACCAAAAACATTCAGTACTTC
cdr3_aa: CASSSRTSPTKNIQYF
clone_size: .
v_call: TRBV6-6
d_call: .
j_call: TRBJ2-4

cdr3_nt: TGTGCCAGCAGTCGGGGGGAGCCCTACGAGCAGTACTTC
cdr3_aa: CASSRGEPYEQYF
clone_size: .
v_call: TRBV28
d_call: TRBD2
j_call: TRBJ2-7

cdr3_nt: TGTGCCAGTAGTATCAGGCTAGCGGGAATGAGTGAGCAGTTCTTC
cdr3_aa: CASSIRLAGMSEQFF
clone_size: .
v_call: TRBV19
d_call: TRBD2
j_call: TRBJ2-1

cdr3_nt: TGTGCCAGCAGCCCCAGAACAACAGGGGCCAACGAGCAGTACTTC
cdr3_aa: CASSPRTTGANEQYF
clone_size: .
v_call: TRBV2
d_call: TRBD1
j_call: TRBJ2-7

cdr3_nt: TGTGCCAGCAGTTATCCCGGGGTACAGGAGCAGTTCTTC
cdr3_aa: CASSYPGVQEQFF
clone_size: once
v_call: TRBV28
d_call: .
j_call: TRBJ2-1

cdr3_nt: TGTGCCAGCGGAGGGGTCGCCAAAAACATTCAGTACTTC
cdr3_aa: CASGGVAKNIQYF
clone_size: once
v_call: TRBV6-1
d_call: .
j_call: TRBJ2-4

cdr3_nt: TGTGCCAGCAGCCCGAGAGTATTTGGCGGGGAGCTGTTTTTT
cdr3_aa: CASSPRVFGGELFF
clone_size: few
v_call: TRBV11-2
d_call: .
j_call: TRBJ2-2

cdr3_nt: TGTGCCAGCCGGACAGGGGGCAGCAATCAGCCCCAGCATTTT
cdr3_aa: CASRTGGSNQPQHF
clone_size: .
v_call: TRBV28
d_call: TRBD1
j_call: TRBJ1-5

cdr3_nt: TGTGCCAGCAGCTCCCGGACAGGGAACATTCAGTACTTC
cdr3_aa: CASSSRTGNIQYF
clone_size: .
v_call: TRBV7-2
d_call: TRBD1
j_call: TRBJ2-4

cdr3_nt: TGTGCCAGTAGTATAACAGGGACAGGTAGCTATGGCTACACCTTC
cdr3_aa: CASSITGTGSYGYTF
clone_size: .
v_call: TRBV19
d_call: TRBD1
j_call: TRBJ1-2

cdr3_nt: TGTGCCAGCAGCAAAAAAGATAGCGATAAATCTGATGAGCAGTTCTTC
cdr3_aa: CASSKKDSDKSDEQFF
clone_size: .
v_call: TRBV21-1
d_call: .
j_call: TRBJ2-1

cdr3_nt: TGCGCCAGCAGCTTTACACAGGGGGCGCAGGCCAAAAACATTCAGTACTTC
cdr3_aa: CASSFTQGAQAKNIQYF
clone_size: .
v_call: TRBV5-1
d_call: TRBD1
j_call: TRBJ2-4

cdr3_nt: TGCGCCAGCTTGCGCCGGGACAGGGGCTCGCAGACATTGGCCACCGGGGAGCTGTTTTTT
cdr3_aa: CASLRRDRGSQTLATGELFF
clone_size: .
v_call: TRBV5-1
d_call: TRBD1
j_call: TRBJ2-2

cdr3_nt: TGTGCCAGCAGGGTGTCGGACAACTCCTACGAGCAGTACTTC
cdr3_aa: CASRVSDNSYEQYF
clone_size: .
v_call: TRBV28
d_call: .
j_call: TRBJ2-7

cdr3_nt: TGTGCCAGCAGCGGACCGGGTTGGACTAGCGTTAGCGAGCAGTACTTC
cdr3_aa: CASSGPGWTSVSEQYF
clone_size: .
v_call: TRBV9
d_call: TRBD2
j_call: TRBJ2-7

cdr3_nt: TGTGCCAGCGGAAAGTTTTCAGGGTCGGTAAATTCACCCCTCCACTTT
cdr3_aa: CASGKFSGSVNSPLHF
clone_size: .
v_call: TRBV28
d_call: .
j_call: TRBJ1-6

cdr3_nt: TGTGCCAGCAGTTGGGACAGCCTAAATCAGCCCCAGCATTTT
cdr3_aa: CASSWDSLNQPQHF
clone_size: .
v_call: TRBV28
d_call: TRBD1
j_call: TRBJ1-5

cdr3_nt: TGCGCCAGCAGACTAGCGGGAGGTAATGAGCAGTTCTTC
cdr3_aa: CASRLAGGNEQFF
clone_size: .
v_call: TRBV10-2
d_call: TRBD2
j_call: TRBJ2-1

cdr3_nt: TGTGCCAGCAGTACCCCCCGGACAGGCAACTCTGGAAACACCATATATTTT
cdr3_aa: CASSTPRTGNSGNTIYF
clone_size: once
v_call: TRBV28
d_call: TRBD1
j_call: TRBJ1-3

cdr3_nt: TGTGCCAGCAGTTTATCTACAGGGGAATCGTATGGCTACACCTTC
cdr3_aa: CASSLSTGESYGYTF
clone_size: .
v_call: TRBV27
d_call: TRBD1
j_call: TRBJ1-2

cdr3_nt: TGTGCCAGCAGTGATCGAGACAGGAATCAGCCCCAGCATTTT
cdr3_aa: CASSDRDRNQPQHF
clone_size: .
v_call: TRBV2
d_call: .
j_call: TRBJ1-5

cdr3_nt: TGTGCCAGCAGTGCTGGGGCAGGGTGGGTTTACGAGCAGTACTTC
cdr3_aa: CASSAGAGWVYEQYF
clone_size: .
v_call: TRBV2
d_call: .
j_call: TRBJ2-7

cdr3_nt: TGTGCCAGCAGCCAAGGTCCAGTCTACGAGCAGTACTTC
cdr3_aa: CASSQGPVYEQYF
clone_size: .
v_call: TRBV4-2
d_call: .
j_call: TRBJ2-7

cdr3_nt: TGTGCCAGCAACCCCTTAAGGACAGGGGGCATCTCCTACAATGAGCAGTTCTTC
cdr3_aa: CASNPLRTGGISYNEQFF
clone_size: .
v_call: TRBV5-4
d_call: TRBD1
j_call: TRBJ2-1

cdr3_nt: TGCGCCAGCAGTGAGTCCGGGACTAGCGGGAGGGAATTC
cdr3_aa: CASSESGTSGREF
clone_size: .
v_call: TRBV10-1
d_call: TRBD2
j_call: TRBJ2-7

cdr3_nt: TGTGCCAGCAGTACCTCCGGGACTAGTGGCGAGACCCAGTACTTC
cdr3_aa: CASSTSGTSGETQYF
clone_size: .
v_call: TRBV2
d_call: TRBD2
j_call: TRBJ2-5

cdr3_nt: TGTGCCAGTAAGTTAGGGGGCGCGAACACTGAAGCTTTCTTT
cdr3_aa: CASKLGGANTEAFF
clone_size: .
v_call: TRBV19
d_call: TRBD1
j_call: TRBJ1-1